The 22 T cell receptor beta chains reported below all come from one sample, sequenced in a study of control samples from healthy donors and cancer patients. The protocol was immunoSEQ multiplex PCR, while the TCRdb copy is restricted to in-frame clones and leaves out a portion. The sample lists some 140,000 clones, about 94% seen once, with approximately 5.5% in the top ten. Specimen: blood. All receptors come from a man aged 35-49 years in good health.

V and J are TRBV7-9 and TRBJ1-4; 11 nucleotides line up with TRBD1. CDR3 length: 15 amino acids. V shed 1 base, J shed 8 bases, and the junction held 3 bases outside the gene matches. CDR1 is SEHNR and CDR2 is FQNEAQ in the germline V gene (reference sequence). The CDR3 nucleotides read TGTGCCAGCAGCTTAGAGGACAGGGGGCCGGAAAAACTGTTTTTT. This sequence encodes CASSLEDRGPEKLFF.

J is TRBJ2-1 and V is TRBV19; 7 bases match TRBD2. V lost 4 bases, J lost 2 bases, and 2 bases stayed unmatched. This CDR3 is built from 14 residues. Germline V gives CDR1 LNHDA, CDR2 SQIVND (reference sequence). CDR3 DNA sequence: TGTGCCAGTAGTAGGGGGGGGGCCTACAATGAGCAGTTCTTC. This codes for CASSRGGAYNEQFF.

The chain recombines TRBV5-1 with TRBJ2-7; a weak D match, TRBD2 (6 bases). There are 14 residues in the CDR3. Germline V gene lookup returns CDR1 SGHRS and CDR2 YFSETQ. Deletions cut 0 bases from V and 4 bases from J, with 11 bases between. The CDR3 DNA sequence: TGCGCCAGCAGCTTGGTCGGGGGTAGGTACGAGCAGTACTTC. It specifies CASSLVGGRYEQYF.

In its sample, this clone was seen once. The chain links TRBV10-2 to TRBJ1-1; D is unclear. The CDR3 contains 12 residues. V dropped 3 bases and J dropped 0 bases, with 2 bases sitting between them. Germline loops: CDR1 WSHSY, CDR2 SAAADI. CDR3 protein: CASSEVNTEAFF. For the CDR3, the DNA is TGCGCCAGCAGTGAAGTGAACACTGAAGCTTTCTTT.

This clone appeared once. The CDR3 spells CASRDLILAKNIQYF. The CDR3 bases are TGTGCCAGCAGGGACCTCATCTTAGCCAAAAACATTCAGTACTTC. The chain couples TRBV2 to TRBJ2-4; unclear D gene. The CDR3 sequence is 15 residues long. Between the trimmed V and J ends, which lost 6 bases and 0 bases, there was a span of 12 bases. CDR1 is SNHLY and CDR2 is FYNNEI in the germline V gene.

The chain employs TRBV14 and TRBJ1-2, with 8 bases identical to TRBD1. This CDR3 region has 15 residues. With V trimmed by 4 bases and J by 8 bases, 12 bases remained unmatched. Germline CDR1 and CDR2: SGHDN and FVKESK. As DNA, the CDR3 is TGTGCCAGCAGCCTCCTGGACAGGGTTCGGAGCGGCTACACCTTC. Translating gives CASSLLDRVRSGYTF.

The CDR3 bases are TGCGCCAGCAGACCGGGACAGCAAGAGACCCAGTACTTC. This sequence encodes CASRPGQQETQYF. The J gene is TRBJ2-5, the V gene TRBV10-2; 7 bases fit TRBD1. After removal of 6 bases from V and 2 bases from J, the junction contained 3 bases not matched to a gene. The CDR3 spans 13 residues. Per the germline V gene, CDR1 is WSHSY and CDR2 is SAAADI.

The chain recombines TRBV29-1 with TRBJ1-2; tentative D call: TRBD1 (5 bases). V lost 5 bases to trimming and J lost 3 bases, with 19 bases between them. The CDR3 runs 15 residues. The germline gives CDR1 SQVTM, CDR2 ANQGSEA. CDR3 in amino acids: CSVILTGLGYYGYTF. DNA for the CDR3: TGCAGCGTTATCCTAACAGGTTTGGGCTACTATGGCTACACCTTC.

This sequence joins TRBV3-1 (or the pseudogene TRBV3-2) and TRBJ1-2; 9 positions agree with TRBD1. The trim removed 4 bases at V and 3 bases at J, leaving 6 bases unmatched. There are 15 residues in the CDR3. CDR1 and CDR2 (germline): LGHDT, YNNKEL (reference sequence). As DNA, the CDR3 is TGTGCCAGCAGCCCCAACAGGGGGCGAGACTATGGCTACACCTTC. This translates into CASSPNRGRDYGYTF.

This clone appeared once. The genes are TRBV9 and TRBJ1-1; D is unresolved. Germline CDR1 is SGDLS and CDR2 is YYNGEE. CDR3 size: 13 residues. The V and J ends lost 5 bases and 1 base respectively, with 9 bases between them. CDR3 amino acids: CASSPRENTEAFF. In DNA, the CDR3 is TGTGCCAGCAGTCCTCGAGAGAACACTGAAGCTTTCTTT.

The chain is built from TRBV3-1 (or the pseudogene TRBV3-2) and TRBJ1-5; TRBD1 is a possible D gene (5 bases). The CDR3 spans 16 residues. The germline CDR1 and CDR2 sequences are LGHDT and YNNKEL (reference sequence). Trimming left V 4 bases short and J 5 bases short, with 18 bases between. The CDR3 DNA is TGTGCCAGCAGCCCGGGGGGGAAACGGGGGTATCAGCCCCAGCATTTT. This encodes CASSPGGKRGYQPQHF.

The chain employs TRBV5-1 and TRBJ2-1; 10 nucleotides match TRBD1. Losses at the gene ends were 2 bases for V and 5 bases for J; bases not matched to a gene: 4. From germline, CDR1 is SGHRS and CDR2 YFSETQ. The CDR3 loop spans 15 amino acids. The CDR3 spells CASSFGQGGNNEQFF. Here the CDR3 DNA reads TGCGCCAGCAGCTTCGGACAGGGGGGGAACAATGAGCAGTTCTTC.

The chain carries TRBV7-8 and TRBJ2-7, with D possibly matching TRBD1 (6 bases). Germline loops: CDR1 SGHVS, CDR2 FQNEAQ. The CDR3 consists of 14 residues. Trimming left V 3 bases short and J 3 bases short, with 12 bases between. For the CDR3, the DNA is TGTGCCAGCAGCTTGCAGACAGGCGGCTACGAGCAGTACTTC. Encoded protein: CASSLQTGGYEQYF.

The chain combines TRBV5-1 with TRBJ1-6, with 10 bases matching TRBD1. V shed 0 bases, J shed 6 bases, and the junction held 6 bases outside the gene matches. The germline CDR1 and CDR2 sequences are SGHRS and YFSETQ. There are 17 residues in the CDR3. The CDR3 is CASSLGGQGSTNSPLHF. DNA for the CDR3: TGCGCCAGCAGCTTGGGGGGACAGGGGTCGACTAATTCACCCCTCCACTTT.

The chain employs TRBV9 and TRBJ2-3; 14 bases are shared with TRBD2. CDR1 and CDR2 from the germline V gene are SGDLS and YYNGEE. Germline trimming cut 3 bases from V and 2 bases from J; bases unmatched to any gene: 5. The CDR3 spans 17 residues. The CDR3 loop reads CASSAGLAGGLTDTQYF. CDR3 coding DNA: TGTGCCAGCAGCGCCGGACTAGCGGGGGGACTCACAGATACGCAGTATTTT.

The chain recombines TRBV2 with TRBJ1-6; 9 positions match TRBD1. The CDR3 totals 14 residues. The V segment lost 3 bases and the J segment 10 bases; nucleotides outside the gene matches: 4. CDR1 is SNHLY, CDR2 FYNNEI, per germline. The CDR3 bases are TGTGCCAGCAGTGATACAGGGGGCTGGTCACCCCTCCACTTT. It yields the protein CASSDTGGWSPLHF.

The chain uses TRBV2 and TRBJ2-3, with TRBD1 matching over 7 bases. CDR1 and CDR2 (germline): SNHLY, FYNNEI. CDR3 size: 15 residues. Germline trimming cut 6 bases from V and 6 bases from J; bases unmatched to any gene: 12. CDR3 nucleotide sequence: TGTGCCAGCAGGGACCGACAGGGAAGGATGGATACGCAGTATTTT. Translating it yields CASRDRQGRMDTQYF.

This sequence joins TRBV19 and TRBJ1-5; 7 bases align to TRBD1. CDR1 is LNHDA and CDR2 is SQIVND in the germline V gene (reference sequence). This CDR3 contains 15 residues. V gave up 3 bases and J gave up 7 bases; unmatched junction bases: 9. CDR3 amino acids: CASSIGTVNGQPQHF. The CDR3, as DNA: TGTGCCAGTAGTATTGGGACAGTGAATGGCCAGCCCCAGCATTTT. The full variable domain, completed using reference TRBV19 and TRBJ1-5, is DGGITQSPKYLFRKEGQNVTLSCEQNLNHDAMYWYRQDPGQGLRLIYYSQIVNDFQKGDIAEGYSVSREKKESFPLTVTSAQKNPTAFYLCASSIGTVNGQPQHFGDGTRLSIL.

This chain uses TRBV5-1 with TRBJ1-2; D uncertain. The germline V gene has CDR1 SGHRS and CDR2 YFSETQ. This CDR3 is built from 14 residues. V gave up 0 bases and J gave up 0 bases, with 6 bases separating them. The CDR3 reads CASSLGTANYGYTF. The CDR3, as DNA: TGCGCCAGCAGCTTGGGGACCGCTAACTATGGCTACACCTTC.

The chain combines TRBV5-1 with TRBJ1-2; TRBD1 matches at 8 bases. The CDR3 extends over 12 amino acids. The germline V gene encodes CDR1 SGHRS and CDR2 YFSETQ. The junction had 9 bases not matched to a gene; V was cut back by 5 bases and J by 12 bases. Written as DNA, the CDR3 is TGCGCCAGCAGTACCGGACAGGGACTTGACACCTTC. Translated: CASSTGQGLDTF.

The chain recombines TRBV19 with TRBJ2-7; D unclear. Trimming left V 5 bases short and J 2 bases short, with 10 bases between. Germline V gives CDR1 LNHDA, CDR2 SQIVND (reference sequence). CDR3 length: 13 amino acids. The CDR3 is CASSFGETYEQYF. The CDR3 region has the DNA TGTGCCAGTAGTTTTGGGGAAACCTACGAGCAGTACTTC.

This chain connects TRBV27 to TRBJ2-2; a weak D match, TRBD2 (7 bases). From germline, CDR1 is MNHEY and CDR2 SMNVEV (reference sequence). Trimming shortened V by 8 bases and J by 1 base, and 14 bases separated the two germline ends. The length of the CDR3 is 15 residues. CDR3 region: CASRRGGWNTGELFF. The CDR3 DNA reads TGTGCCAGCCGAAGGGGGGGCTGGAACACCGGGGAGCTGTTTTTT.